Detailed here is one T cell receptor (beta chain). The sample belongs to a study of blood T cell repertoires in COVID-19. Study-wide context: Specimens from acute and convalescent COVID-19 originated in the United States, Italy and Spain.

Under the authors' procedure: Amplified reference gene primers provided the basis for estimating nucleated cell counts. Here immunoSEQ multiplex PCR was the method, and the copy in TCRdb shows in-frame clones only, minus some. The D gene and trimming were derived from the DNA, and the V and J assignments and clone size from that table. The table has under 300,000 clones, approximately 90% seen once; the top ten hold about 6.9%. Individuals aged roughly 18 to 100 years were recruited from 24 US areas. Allocation to cohorts depended on clinical history reported by the participants. Per germline, CDR1 SGHAT and CDR2 FQNNGV. This CDR3 spans 15 amino acids. V shed 3 bases and J shed 4 bases, with 13 bases lying between them.

V gene TRBV11-2 combines with J gene TRBJ1-5; the D gene is possibly TRBD1 (5 bases). Material for sequencing was PBMCs or T cells enriched from blood (not recorded which). This clonotype was sampled from a woman younger than 45 with acute COVID-19. This chain's CDR3 is CASSFSGDPNQPQHF. The CDR3, as DNA: TGTGCCAGCAGCTTCTCGGGGGACCCAAATCAGCCCCAGCATTTT.